The 19 T cell receptor beta chains below all came from one sample that was sequenced in a study of cytomegalovirus exposure and HLA in healthy donors. PCR used 60 Vbeta primers and 13 Jbeta primers. Clones were read by immunoSEQ multiplex PCR, and TCRdb kept only the in-frame ones, dropping some. In the table there are some 150,000 clones, about four fifths of which are singletons. Sequenced: PBMCs. These receptors came from a male donor in good health and CMV-seronegative.

The chain is built from TRBV7-9 and TRBJ1-1, with a tentative D call TRBD1 (5 bases). The V and J ends lost 1 base and 4 bases respectively, with 10 bases between them. The CDR3 extends over 14 amino acids. Germline lookup yields CDR1 SEHNR and CDR2 FQNEAQ (reference sequence). CDR3 nucleotide sequence: TGTGCCAGCAGCTTAGTGGGAGGGACCACTGAAGCTTTCTTT. Its protein product is CASSLVGGTTEAFF.

The genes are TRBV9 and TRBJ1-4; 7 bases fit TRBD1. Per the germline V gene, CDR1 is SGDLS and CDR2 is YYNGEE. Losses at the gene ends were 4 bases for V and 0 bases for J; bases not matched to a gene: 3. CDR3 length: 15 amino acids. The CDR3 nucleotides read TGTGCCAGCAGCACCCAGGGGGCAACTAATGAAAAACTGTTTTTT. Amino acids: CASSTQGATNEKLFF.

The chain recombines TRBV10-2 with TRBJ1-1; 10 positions match TRBD1. The V segment lost 10 bases and the J segment 4 bases; nucleotides outside the gene matches: 12. Germline V CDR1 and CDR2: WSHSY, SAAADI. The CDR3 runs 15 residues. The CDR3 sequence: CATRDRGSLSTEAFF. The CDR3 nucleotides are TGCGCCACGCGGGACAGGGGCTCGTTATCCACTGAAGCTTTCTTT.

This clone was detected ten times or more. The rearrangement links TRBV4-3 to TRBJ2-1; perhaps TRBD2 as D (6 bases). This CDR3 has 15 amino acids. Trimming left V 1 base short and J 4 bases short, with 11 bases between. CDR1 is LGHNA, CDR2 YSLEER, per germline. The DNA for the CDR3 is TGCGCCAGCAGCCAAGTATCGGGGGATTACAATGAGCAGTTCTTC. It translates to CASSQVSGDYNEQFF.

The J gene is TRBJ1-5, the V gene TRBV4-1, with 11 bases matching TRBD1. This CDR3 has 15 residues. CDR1 is MGHRA and CDR2 is YSYEKL in the germline V gene. J lost 4 bases, V lost 4 bases, and 3 bases had no gene match. The CDR3 region has the DNA TGCGCCAGCAGCCTATGGGACAGGGGGAATCAGCCCCAGCATTTT. Protein product: CASSLWDRGNQPQHF.

This clone was recorded a few times. The V gene is TRBV5-4, the J gene TRBJ1-2; the D gene is possibly TRBD1 (5 bases). CDR3 size: 14 residues. Trimming stripped 6 bases from V and 3 bases from J, with 15 bases between. Germline V gene lookup returns CDR1 SGHNT and CDR2 YYREEE (reference sequence). The CDR3 spells CASKLGRADYGYTF. The CDR3 DNA sequence: TGTGCCAGCAAGCTGGGCAGGGCAGACTATGGCTACACCTTC.

This clone has just a few counts. The gene calls are TRBV2 and TRBJ2-5, with a weak D call TRBD1 (5 bases). The DNA matches TRBJ2-7 better at its end, which makes the J call doubtful. The CDR3 totals 12 residues. Per the germline V gene, CDR1 is SNHLY and CDR2 is FYNNEI. The CDR3 loop is CASSEQGYEQYF. The CDR3, as DNA: TGTGCCAGCAGTGAACAGGGCTACGAGCAGTACTTC.

This chain links TRBV2 with TRBJ1-2, with 10 positions matching TRBD1. V shed 4 bases and J 6 bases; nucleotides not matched to a gene: 8. The CDR3 covers 15 residues. CDR1 SNHLY and CDR2 FYNNEI come from the germline V gene. CDR3 DNA sequence: TGTGCCAGCAGTGTTGGACAGGGGGAGAGGAATGGCTACACCTTC. It translates to CASSVGQGERNGYTF.

This clone has only one observation. The chain links TRBV6-1 to TRBJ2-1; no firm D call. Per the germline V gene, CDR1 is MNHNS and CDR2 is SASEGT. This CDR3 contains 12 residues. The V gene lost 5 bases and the J gene lost 7 bases, with 9 bases spanning the gap. CDR3 nucleotide sequence: TGTGCCAGCAGTCCCCGAACAAATGAGCAGTTCTTC. Its translation: CASSPRTNEQFF.

The chain couples TRBV2 to TRBJ2-2, with D possibly TRBD2 on 7 matching bases. Trimming stripped 6 bases from V and 4 bases from J, with 15 bases between. CDR3 size: 15 residues. CDR1 and CDR2 (germline): SNHLY, FYNNEI. CDR3 sequence (DNA): TGTGCCAGCAGCCCGACGAGGGGGGGCACCGGGGAGCTGTTTTTT. Translated, it gives CASSPTRGGTGELFF.

Remarks on this clone: Its ends do not fully match the called genes, so a read error is possible. The V and J genes are TRBV7-7 and TRBJ2-2; D gene ambiguous. This CDR3 is built from 15 residues. Germline CDR1 is SSHAT and CDR2 is FNYEAQ (reference sequence). CDR3 sequence: CASSLQNKNTGELFF. DNA of the CDR3: TGTGCTAGCAGCTTACAGAACAAGAACACCGGGGAGCTGTTTTTT. Looking up the rest from reference TRBV7-7 and TRBJ2-2 gives the full variable domain: GAGVSQSPRYKVTKRGQDVTLRCDPISSHATLYWYQQALGQGPEFLTYFNYEAQPDKSGLPSDRFSAERPEGSISTLTIQRTEQRDSAMYRCASSLQNKNTGELFFGEGSRLTVL.

This rearrangement joins TRBV19 to TRBJ1-6; D gene unclear. V dropped 3 bases and J dropped 5 bases, with 8 bases sitting between them. This CDR3 has 14 amino acids. The germline V gene has CDR1 LNHDA and CDR2 SQIVND (reference sequence). In nucleotides, the CDR3 is TGTGCCAGTAGTATCGGGCGGGATAATTCACCCCTCCACTTT. Amino acids: CASSIGRDNSPLHF.

The V gene is TRBV7-9, the J gene TRBJ1-6; 11 positions agree with TRBD1. Germline V gene lookup returns CDR1 SEHNR and CDR2 FQNEAQ (reference sequence). The CDR3 consists of 15 residues. The V and J ends lost 11 bases and 10 bases, in that order; junction bases with no gene match: 13. The DNA for the CDR3 is TGTGCCCCCCGAGGGACAGGGGGAAACTCCTCACCCCTCCACTTT. It specifies CAPRGTGGNSSPLHF.

This clone was found a few times. J is TRBJ2-1 and V is TRBV5-6; 7 bases fit TRBD1. The V gene end was trimmed by 7 bases and the J gene end by 6 bases; junction bases not matched to a gene: 7. Germline lookup yields CDR1 SGHDT and CDR2 YYEEEE. The CDR3 extends over 13 amino acids. The CDR3 here is CASSRGPVNEQFF. The CDR3 coding sequence is TGTGCCAGCTCGAGGGGGCCGGTCAATGAGCAGTTCTTC.

This clone was recorded once. The chain couples TRBV19 to TRBJ1-6; 7 bases are shared with TRBD1. J gave up 7 bases and V 7 bases, and 7 bases lay outside the gene matches. The CDR3 contains 14 residues. Germline V lookup: CDR1 LNHDA, CDR2 SQIVND (reference sequence). CDR3 protein: CASNPTQGNSPLHF. DNA of the CDR3: TGTGCCAGTAACCCGACACAGGGGAATTCACCCCTCCACTTT.

The rearrangement links TRBV13 to TRBJ2-1, with 11 bases identical to TRBD2. CDR1 and CDR2 (germline): PRHDT, FYEKMQ (reference sequence). The CDR3 has 15 amino acids. V shed 5 bases and J 5 bases; nucleotides not matched to a gene: 5. The CDR3 here is CASSQPTSGDNEQFF. CDR3 sequence (DNA): TGTGCCAGCAGCCAACCGACTAGCGGGGACAATGAGCAGTTCTTC.

The chain links TRBV14 to TRBJ2-3; TRBD2 matches at 11 bases. Unmatched junction bases numbered 4, after V lost 4 bases and J lost 4 bases. In germline, CDR1 is SGHDN, CDR2 FVKESK. The CDR3 is made up of 15 amino acids. The CDR3 reads CASSPTSGDPDTQYF. Written as DNA, the CDR3 is TGTGCCAGCAGCCCGACTAGCGGGGACCCAGATACGCAGTATTTT.

The genes are TRBV18 and TRBJ1-3; tentative D call: TRBD1 (5 bases). Trimming stripped 2 bases from V and 1 base from J, with 12 bases between. This CDR3 contains 16 residues. Germline CDR1 KGHSH, CDR2 LQKENI. In DNA form, the CDR3 reads TGTGCCAGCTCACCATCGGCTCAGGGTTCTGGAAACACCATATATTTT. Its translation is CASSPSAQGSGNTIYF.

Only one count was recorded for this clone. The gene calls are TRBV7-2 and TRBJ2-5; the match to TRBD2 covers 8 bases. The CDR3 contains 16 residues. V trimming: 2 bases; J trimming: 2 bases; junction bases outside the gene matches: 7. Germline lookup yields CDR1 SGHTA and CDR2 FQGNSA. The chain's CDR3 is CASSLNGGGHQETQYF. The CDR3 nucleotides are TGTGCCAGCAGCTTAAACGGCGGGGGGCATCAAGAGACCCAGTACTTC.